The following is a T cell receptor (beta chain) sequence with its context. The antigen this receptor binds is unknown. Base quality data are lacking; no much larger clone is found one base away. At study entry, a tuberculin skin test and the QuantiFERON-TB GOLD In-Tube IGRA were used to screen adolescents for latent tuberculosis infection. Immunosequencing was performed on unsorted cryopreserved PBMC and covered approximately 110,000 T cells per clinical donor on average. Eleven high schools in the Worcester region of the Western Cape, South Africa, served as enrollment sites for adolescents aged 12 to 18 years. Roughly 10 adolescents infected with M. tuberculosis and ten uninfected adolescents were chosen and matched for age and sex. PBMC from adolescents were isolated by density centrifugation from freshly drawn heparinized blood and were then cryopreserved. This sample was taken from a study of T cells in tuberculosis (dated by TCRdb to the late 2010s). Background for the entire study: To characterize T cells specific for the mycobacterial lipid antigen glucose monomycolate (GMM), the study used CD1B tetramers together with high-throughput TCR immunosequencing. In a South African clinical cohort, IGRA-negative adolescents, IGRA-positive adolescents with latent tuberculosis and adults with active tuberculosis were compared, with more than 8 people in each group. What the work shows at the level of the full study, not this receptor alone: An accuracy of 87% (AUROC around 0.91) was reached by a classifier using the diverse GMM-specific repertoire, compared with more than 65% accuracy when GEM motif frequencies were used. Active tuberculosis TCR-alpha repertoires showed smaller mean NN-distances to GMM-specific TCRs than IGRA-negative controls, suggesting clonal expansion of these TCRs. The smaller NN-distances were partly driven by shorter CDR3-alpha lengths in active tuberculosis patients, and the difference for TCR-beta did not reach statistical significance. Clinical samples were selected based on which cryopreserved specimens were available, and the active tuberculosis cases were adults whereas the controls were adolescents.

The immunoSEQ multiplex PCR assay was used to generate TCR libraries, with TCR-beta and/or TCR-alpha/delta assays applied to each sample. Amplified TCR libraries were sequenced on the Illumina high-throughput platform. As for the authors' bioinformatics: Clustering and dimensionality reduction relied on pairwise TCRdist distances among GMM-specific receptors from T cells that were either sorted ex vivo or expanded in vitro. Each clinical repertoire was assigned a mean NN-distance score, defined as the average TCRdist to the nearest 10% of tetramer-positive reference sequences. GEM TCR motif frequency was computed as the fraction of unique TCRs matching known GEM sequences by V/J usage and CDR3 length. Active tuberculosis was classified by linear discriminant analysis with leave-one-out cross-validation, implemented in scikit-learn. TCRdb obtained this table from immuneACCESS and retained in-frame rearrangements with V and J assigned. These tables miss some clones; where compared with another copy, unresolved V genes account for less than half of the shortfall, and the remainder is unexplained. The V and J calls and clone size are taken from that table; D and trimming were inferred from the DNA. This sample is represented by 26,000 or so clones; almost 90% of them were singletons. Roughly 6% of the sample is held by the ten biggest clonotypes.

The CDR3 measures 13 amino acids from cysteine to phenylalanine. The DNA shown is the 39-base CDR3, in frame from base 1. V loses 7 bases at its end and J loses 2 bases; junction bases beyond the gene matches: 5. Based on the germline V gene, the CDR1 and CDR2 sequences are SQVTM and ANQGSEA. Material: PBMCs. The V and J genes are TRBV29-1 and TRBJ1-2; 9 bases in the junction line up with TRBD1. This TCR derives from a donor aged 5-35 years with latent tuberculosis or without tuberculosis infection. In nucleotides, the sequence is TGCAGCGCTCGGGACAGGGAGAACTATGGCTACACCTTC. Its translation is CSARDRENYGYTF.